This is a list of T cell receptor beta chains from one sample in a study of T cells in Graves' hyperthyroidism and ophthalmopathy. Each CDR3 protein gets one entry after TCRdb re-called the multiplex PCR reads with MiXCR. Among 250,000 to 400,000 distinct CDR3 sequences listed, roughly an eighth were seen once. What was sequenced was blood. All receptors derive from a woman aged 40-49 years with Graves' ophthalmopathy. Each CDR3 is given with its conserved first and last residue. D genes are given only for firm matches. Rows may omit the clone size; those that give it use once, few, many or a size class.

>14|many|.|TRBV20-1|TRBJ1-5
TGCAGTGCTAGTTTGTCCAGGATTAATCAGCCCCAGCATTTT
CSASLSRINQPQHF
>11|many|.|TRBV11-2|TRBJ1-1
TGTGCCACACGGGAGGGCACTGAAGCTTTCTTT
CATREGTEAFF
>13|.|.|TRBV5-4|TRBJ2-1
TGTGCCAGCAGCTTGGGGGGACAACGAGAGCAGTTCTTC
CASSLGGQREQFF
>13|many|.|TRBV6-1|TRBJ1-5
TGTGCCAGCAGTTTAACAGGGCTGCAGCCCCAGCATTTT
CASSLTGLQPQHF
>13|many|.|TRBV20-1|TRBJ1-1
TGCAGTGCGGCAACTTCGGTGAACACTGAAGCTTTCTTT
CSAATSVNTEAFF
>13|.|.|TRBV7-9|TRBJ2-3
TGTGCCAGCAGCTTATCCACCCAAGATACGCAGTATTTT
CASSLSTQDTQYF
>15|many|.|TRBV5-1|TRBJ1-1
TGCGCCAGCAGCTTGGAGCCGGCGTCGACTGGTGAAGCTTTCTTT
CASSLEPASTGEAFF
>15|.|.|TRBV12-3/TRBV12-4|TRBJ2-6
TGTGCCAGCAGCCTCAGGTTCCCTGGGGCCAACGTCCTGACTTTC
CASSLRFPGANVLTF
>15|.|TRBD2|TRBV7-9|TRBJ2-1
TGTGCCAGCAGCGTGGGGACTAGCACCTACAATGAGCAGTTCTTC
CASSVGTSTYNEQFF
>21|.|TRBD2|TRBV7-9|TRBJ2-4
TGTGCCAGCAGCTCCGGACAACGACTAGCGGGGGGGCCGGGTGCCAAAAACATTCAGTACTTC
CASSSGQRLAGGPGAKNIQYF
>16|many|TRBD1|TRBV29-1|TRBJ2-1
TGCAGCGTTGAACCGACAGGGGGTAAGGGTCGAAATGAGCAGTTCTTC
CSVEPTGGKGRNEQFF
>12|many|.|TRBV11-3|TRBJ1-1
TGTGCCAGCAGCACCAGAAACACTGAAGCTTTCTTT
CASSTRNTEAFF
>17|.|.|TRBV4-2|TRBJ2-1
TGTGCCAGCAGCCAAGAAGGCATAATCGGCAGCTACAATGAGCAGTTCTTC
CASSQEGIIGSYNEQFF
>15|.|TRBD1|TRBV6-1|TRBJ1-4
TGTGCCAGCAGCCACCCCCGGACAGGGAATGAAAAACTGTTTTTT
CASSHPRTGNEKLFF
>11|many|TRBD1|TRBV20-1|TRBJ2-7
TGCAGTGCGTACAGGGGGCGCGAGCAGTACTTC
CSAYRGREQYF
>16|.|.|TRBV18|TRBJ2-3
TGTGCCAGCTCACCACAGCTGCAGGAGAGGACAGATACGCAGTATTTT
CASSPQLQERTDTQYF
>12|many|.|TRBV11-2|TRBJ1-6
TGTGCCAGCAGCTTTTCAGGTTTGGCCCTCCACTTT
CASSFSGLALHF
>13|many|.|TRBV11-3|TRBJ1-1
TGTGCCAGCACTAGCCTGGCAGACACTGAAGCTTTCTTT
CASTSLADTEAFF
>15|few|TRBD2|TRBV20-1|TRBJ2-1
TGCAGTGCTGGCACCCAGGGACTAGCGGGAGATGAGCAGTTCTTC
CSAGTQGLAGDEQFF
>15|few|TRBD1|TRBV10-3|TRBJ2-2
TGTGCCATCAGTGGCAAGGGGGCGGCCACCGGGGAGCTGTTTTTT
CAISGKGAATGELFF
>15|.|.|TRBV6-1|TRBJ2-1
TGTGCCAGCAGTGAAATACTACTGGGGTCGGGTGAGCAGTTCTTC
CASSEILLGSGEQFF
>15|many|.|TRBV29-1|TRBJ2-3
TGCAGCGTAGCCCACCGTGGGGGCAGGACAGATACGCAGTATTTT
CSVAHRGGRTDTQYF
>15|many|TRBD2|TRBV20-1|TRBJ2-1
TGCAGTGGCCTAGCGGGAACCCGCTACTACAATGAGCAGTTCTTC
CSGLAGTRYYNEQFF
>12|few|.|TRBV3-1|TRBJ2-7
TGTGCCAGCAGCCACGCAGGGTCCGAGCAGTACTTC
CASSHAGSEQYF
>16|many|.|TRBV25-1|TRBJ1-6
TGTGCCAGCAGTGAATTCGGGGGCCGGGGGGATTCACCCCTCCACTTT
CASSEFGGRGDSPLHF
>14|many|.|TRBV7-2|TRBJ2-7
TGTGCCAGCAGCACCCACCTAACTCGGTACGAGCAGTACTTC
CASSTHLTRYEQYF
>18|.|.|TRBV12-3/TRBV12-4|TRBJ2-4
TGTGCCAGCAGTTTTAGGATAAACAGCAACCTAGCCAAAAACATTCAGTACTTC
CASSFRINSNLAKNIQYF
>13|.|.|TRBV6-1|TRBJ2-2
TGTGCCAGCAGTGAATTGGGGGTCGGGGAGCTGTTTTTT
CASSELGVGELFF
>16|.|.|TRBV13|TRBJ2-7
TGTGCCAGCAGCGTCGGACAGACATTTAGCTCCTACGAGCAGTACTTC
CASSVGQTFSSYEQYF
>13|few|TRBD1|TRBV27|TRBJ1-6
TGTGCCAGCAAAGACAGGGTTAATTCACCCCTCCACTTT
CASKDRVNSPLHF
>17|once|.|TRBV20-1|TRBJ2-2
TGCAGTGCTAGCCCACAGCTCGACAGCGCCTACACCGGGGAGCTGTTTTTT
CSASPQLDSAYTGELFF
>14|many|.|TRBV12-3/TRBV12-4|TRBJ1-5
TGTGCCAGCAGTTTAGGGGGGGGGACTCAGCCCCAGCATTTT
CASSLGGGTQPQHF
>12|many|.|TRBV28|TRBJ1-2
TGTGCCAGCAGTTTAATAGGGGATGGCTACACCTTC
CASSLIGDGYTF
>13|many|.|TRBV18|TRBJ1-1
TGTGCCAGCTCACCTGCAGGAAGGACTGAAGCTTTCTTT
CASSPAGRTEAFF
>12|many|TRBD1|TRBV20-1|TRBJ1-5
TGCAGTCTAGACAGGGGAGGACAGCCCCAGCATTTT
CSLDRGGQPQHF
>13|many|.|TRBV20-1|TRBJ2-3
TGCAGTGCTAGATCCCCTAACACAGATACGCAGTATTTT
CSARSPNTDTQYF
>16|few|TRBD2|TRBV18|TRBJ2-3
TGTGCCAGCTCACAAGAGACTAGCGGGGGAACAGATACGCAGTATTTT
CASSQETSGGTDTQYF
>15|many|.|TRBV3-1|TRBJ2-7
TGTGCCAGCAGCCAAGACCGGCTTGCCCCCTACGAGCAGTACTTC
CASSQDRLAPYEQYF
>17|few|TRBD2|TRBV7-8|TRBJ2-7
TGTGCCAGCAGCTTAGGGGCTAGCGGCTGGAGCTCCTACGAGCAGTACTTC
CASSLGASGWSSYEQYF
>14|many|.|TRBV7-9|TRBJ1-1
TGTGCCAGCAGCTCTACTTCGGATCTCACTGAAGCTTTCTTT
CASSSTSDLTEAFF
>14|.|.|TRBV29-1|TRBJ2-2
TGCAGCGTTCTCCACGGTTCGAACACCGGGGAGCTGTTTTTT
CSVLHGSNTGELFF
>9|many|.|TRBV6-4|TRBJ2-4
TGTGCCAGCAGTGATGTGCAGTACTTC
CASSDVQYF
>14|few|.|TRBV19|TRBJ1-1
TGTGCCAGTAGTATTCGGGCAGGAGAAGAAAAGGCTTTCTTT
CASSIRAGEEKAFF
>13|many|.|TRBV11-2|TRBJ1-1
TGTGCCAGCCGAAACAGGGTGAACACTGAAGCTTTCTTT
CASRNRVNTEAFF
>12|many|.|TRBV20-1|TRBJ1-5
TGCAGTGCTAAAGGGACCCGGCAGCCCCAGCATTTT
CSAKGTRQPQHF
>18|.|TRBD2|TRBV2|TRBJ2-3
TGTGCCAGCTCTACTCAATCAGTAGCGGGAGGATACACAGATACGCAGTATTTT
CASSTQSVAGGYTDTQYF
>16|few|TRBD1|TRBV28|TRBJ1-1
TGTGCCAGCAGTCCCGCAGGGACAGGGGGGGAAATTGAAGCTTTCTTT
CASSPAGTGGEIEAFF
>17|once|TRBD2|TRBV12-5|TRBJ2-3
TGTGCTAGTGGTTTCGCGGGACTAGCGGGAGTAGCAGATACGCAGTATTTT
CASGFAGLAGVADTQYF
>15|many|.|TRBV14|TRBJ2-5
TGTGCCAGCAGCCCCCGAGTGGGACGCCAAGAGACCCAGTACTTC
CASSPRVGRQETQYF
>21|many|.|TRBV12-3/TRBV12-4|TRBJ1-1
TGTGCCAGCAGTTTTATTAGTGAGGTGACCTCACAAAGAGGATTAGGCACTGAAGCTTTCTTT
CASSFISEVTSQRGLGTEAFF
>18|few|TRBD1|TRBV4-2|TRBJ1-1
TGTGCCAGCAGCCAAGGAACAAACAGGGGGCTTGTTAACACTGAAGCTTTCTTT
CASSQGTNRGLVNTEAFF
>16|.|.|TRBV4-2|TRBJ2-2
TGTGCCAGCAGCCCTCGAAAGGTGGAAAACACCGGGGAGCTGTTTTTT
CASSPRKVENTGELFF
>15|few|TRBD1|TRBV24-1|TRBJ1-5
TGTGCCACCAGCTCTGGACAGGGGGCAGGTCAGCCCCAGCATTTT
CATSSGQGAGQPQHF
>13|.|TRBD1|TRBV19|TRBJ2-7
TGTGCCAGTAGTCCCCGCCAGGGGGCACGGCAGTACTTC
CASSPRQGARQYF
>18|.|TRBD2|TRBV20-1|TRBJ2-2
TGCAGTGCTAGACCGGGACTAGCGGGGATTCGTAGTCCCGGGGAGCTGTTTTTT
CSARPGLAGIRSPGELFF
>14|many|.|TRBV12-3/TRBV12-4|TRBJ1-2
TGTGCCAGCAGTTTGTTTCTGACAGCGAATGGCTACACCTTC
CASSLFLTANGYTF
>12|many|.|TRBV2|TRBJ2-1
TGTGCCAGCAGAAGGAGTGGGAGTGAGCAGTTCTTC
CASRRSGSEQFF